A single sample gave rise to the 3 T cell receptor beta chains below, sequenced in a study of shared clonotypes between healthy human individuals. Clones were read by immunoSEQ multiplex PCR, and TCRdb kept only the in-frame ones, dropping some. Of about half a million clones listed, roughly 78% are singletons. Sequenced material: PBMCs. The receptor source for this set is a woman aged 40 to 49 in good health. Some clones in this sample may be carry-over from other donors' samples.

This clone was seen a handful of times. The rearrangement uses TRBV11-2 and TRBJ2-7; TRBD2 matches 13 bases. The CDR3 totals 15 residues. Unmatched junction bases numbered 4, after V lost 4 bases and J lost 4 bases. Germline CDR1 SGHAT, CDR2 FQNNGV. This CDR3 reads CASSSLAGGPYEQYF. CDR3 nucleotide sequence: TGTGCCAGCAGCTCACTAGCGGGAGGGCCGTACGAGCAGTACTTC.

The CDR3 region is CASSPPSEPPYQPQHF. The CDR3 DNA sequence: TGTGCCAGCTCACCACCGTCCGAACCCCCCTATCAGCCCCAGCATTTT. The chain joins TRBV18 to TRBJ1-5; D gene unclear. Germline CDR1 is KGHSH and CDR2 is LQKENI. Trimming removed 0 bases at V and 5 bases at J, with 14 bases between. This CDR3 spans 16 amino acids. Full variable domain (remainder filled in from reference TRBV18 and TRBJ1-5): NAGVMQNPRHLVRRRGQEARLRCSPMKGHSHVYWYRQLPEEGLKFMVYLQKENIIDESGMPKERFSAEFPKEGPSILRIQQVVRGDSAAYFCASSPPSEPPYQPQHFGDGTRLSIL.

This clone was seen a few times. The rearrangement uses TRBV5-1 and TRBJ2-2; 8 nucleotides match TRBD1. Germline CDR1 and CDR2: SGHRS and YFSETQ. This CDR3 spans 13 amino acids. The junction had 4 bases not matched to a gene; V was cut back by 5 bases and J by 7 bases. The CDR3 region has the DNA TGCGCCAGCAGACCACAGGGGGACGGGGAGCTGTTTTTT. This encodes CASRPQGDGELFF.